These 18 T cell receptor beta chains share one sample of origin, sequenced in a study of long-term antiretroviral therapy in people with HIV. Running of the v3.0 immunoSEQ assay took place at survey level. Data came from immunoSEQ multiplex PCR; TCRdb stores just in-frame clones and leaves some out. The sample lists 21,000 or so clones, roughly 91% occurring once. The sample was unsorted PBMCs, taken 2.3 years after starting antiretroviral therapy. The source is a man in his sixties with HIV.

This clone was recorded once. The chain is built from TRBV5-1 and TRBJ2-2; 8 bases align to TRBD1. J gave up 7 bases and V 0 bases, and 5 bases lay outside the gene matches. The germline V gene has CDR1 SGHRS and CDR2 YFSETQ. The CDR3 consists of 15 residues. The CDR3 loop reads CASSLDRGSVGELFF. DNA for the CDR3: TGCGCCAGCAGCTTGGACAGGGGGTCGGTCGGGGAGCTGTTTTTT.

This clone was seen a few times. This chain uses TRBV13 with TRBJ1-2; D remains unclear. V was clipped by 5 bases and J by 3 bases, with 16 bases between them. Per germline, CDR1 PRHDT and CDR2 FYEKMQ (reference sequence). The CDR3 is 15 residues long. CDR3 DNA: TGTGCCAGCAGCGTCGGACTGCGCGGGGACTATGGCTACACCTTC. It translates to CASSVGLRGDYGYTF.

This clone was recorded only once. CDR3 bases: TGCGCCAGCAGCTTGGTCCCCCCCTCGGGAACAGGGGGCCAGCCCCAGCATTTT. As protein: CASSLVPPSGTGGQPQHF. J is TRBJ1-5 and V is TRBV5-1; the match to TRBD1 covers 9 bases. This CDR3 is built from 18 residues. V dropped 0 bases and J dropped 7; count of bases not matched to a gene: 14. Per the germline V gene, CDR1 is SGHRS and CDR2 is YFSETQ.

The J gene is TRBJ2-2, the V gene TRBV30; 8 nucleotides agree with TRBD1. CDR3 length: 14 amino acids. The germline V gene has CDR1 GTSNPN and CDR2 SVGIG (reference sequence). Trimming cost V 4 bases and J 7 bases; bases outside gene matches: 8. The CDR3 here is CAWKGQGAHGELFF. Here the CDR3 DNA reads TGTGCCTGGAAAGGGCAGGGGGCCCACGGGGAGCTGTTTTTT.

V gene TRBV28 combines with J gene TRBJ1-2, with 7 bases lining up with TRBD1. V shed 4 bases, J shed 8 bases, and the junction held 7 bases outside the gene matches. The germline V gene encodes CDR1 MDHEN and CDR2 SYDVKM. The CDR3 runs 13 residues. CDR3 residues: CASSSAQGWGYTF. CDR3 DNA sequence: TGTGCCAGCAGTTCAGCACAGGGGTGGGGCTACACCTTC.

This chain connects TRBV5-1 to TRBJ1-5; 7 positions match TRBD1. The junction had 3 bases not matched to a gene; V was cut back by 0 bases and J by 6 bases. CDR1 and CDR2 from the germline V gene are SGHRS and YFSETQ. This CDR3 spans 14 amino acids. CDR3 sequence reads: CASSLEGAGQPQHF. Here the CDR3 DNA reads TGCGCCAGCAGCTTGGAGGGGGCGGGTCAGCCCCAGCATTTT.

The V gene is TRBV11-3, the J gene TRBJ2-1; the D call may be TRBD1 or TRBD2 (5 bases each). This CDR3 spans 14 amino acids. The germline CDR1 and CDR2 sequences are SGHNT and YENEEA. V dropped 5 bases and J dropped 8 bases, with 16 bases sitting between them. The CDR3 DNA sequence: TGTGCCAGCAGCCCTCCAGGGAGCCCCCATGAGCAGTTCTTC. This sequence encodes CASSPPGSPHEQFF.

This clone has a handful of counts. The chain uses TRBV7-9 and TRBJ2-1; 7 bases agree with TRBD1. CDR1 and CDR2 (germline): SEHNR, FQNEAQ (reference sequence). CDR3 length: 16 residues. Losses at the gene ends were 6 bases for V and 5 bases for J; bases not matched to a gene: 13. The CDR3 DNA reads TGTGCCAGCAGAGTCCCATCTATAGGGACAGACAATGAGCAGTTCTTC. Amino acids: CASRVPSIGTDNEQFF.

The V call is TRBV5-1, the J call TRBJ1-4; TRBD1 matches 8 bases. The germline CDR1 and CDR2 sequences are SGHRS and YFSETQ. The CDR3 sequence is 15 residues long. After removal of 4 bases from V and 6 bases from J, the junction contained 8 bases not matched to a gene. The CDR3 DNA sequence: TGCGCCAGCAGCCTGTTCCCGACAGGGGATGAAAAACTGTTTTTT. Protein sequence: CASSLFPTGDEKLFF.

The chain couples TRBV11-1 to TRBJ2-7, with 8 bases aligning to TRBD1. V shed 5 bases and J 6 bases; nucleotides not matched to a gene: 3. The CDR3 consists of 12 residues. Germline CDR1 is SGHAT and CDR2 is FQDESV (reference sequence). This CDR3 is CASSHDRGEQYF. For the CDR3, the DNA is TGTGCCAGCAGCCACGACAGGGGCGAGCAGTACTTC. Using reference TRBV11-1 and TRBJ2-7 for the parts outside the CDR3, the full variable domain is EAEVAQSPRYKITEKSQAVAFWCDPISGHATLYWYRQILGQGPELLVQFQDESVVDDSQLPKDRFSAERLKGVDSTLKIQPAELGDSAMYLCASSHDRGEQYFGPGTRLTVT.

This clone was recorded a few times. The chain uses TRBV18 and TRBJ2-2; TRBD2 is a possible D gene (6 bases). Trimming took 3 bases from V and 7 from J, leaving 12 bases between them. The CDR3 consists of 14 residues. Germline values: CDR1 KGHSH, CDR2 LQKENI. The CDR3 reads CASSPGGIVGELFF. CDR3 bases: TGTGCCAGCTCACCGGGCGGGATAGTCGGGGAGCTGTTTTTT.

In its sample, this clone was seen once. The rearrangement uses TRBV18 and TRBJ2-1; 7 bases are a match to TRBD2. Germline CDR1 KGHSH, CDR2 LQKENI. V was pared by 6 bases and J by 0 bases, with 5 bases of the junction left unmatched. The CDR3 contains 15 residues. CDR3 sequence: CASSLGGSSYNEQFF. In DNA form, the CDR3 reads TGTGCCAGCTCTCTGGGGGGGAGCTCCTACAATGAGCAGTTCTTC.

The chain has TRBV9 and TRBJ2-1; TRBD2 aligns across 10 bases. The junction had 14 bases not matched to a gene; V was cut back by 3 bases and J by 2 bases. CDR3 length equals 19 residues. CDR1 is SGDLS, CDR2 YYNGEE, per germline. CDR3 sequence: CASSGSGGHSVGPYNEQFF. DNA for the CDR3: TGTGCCAGCAGCGGTAGCGGGGGGCACAGCGTCGGGCCCTACAATGAGCAGTTCTTC.

A single count supports this clone. CDR3 sequence reads: CASSPGLAGGNEQYF. CDR3 DNA sequence: TGTGCCAGCAGTCCGGGACTAGCGGGGGGTAACGAGCAGTACTTC. The chain carries TRBV6-6 and TRBJ2-7, with 15 bases aligning to TRBD2. The ends lost 5 bases at V and 5 bases at J; junction bases unmatched: 4. From germline, CDR1 is MNHNY and CDR2 SVGAGI (reference sequence). The CDR3 totals 15 residues.

This sequence joins TRBV5-8 and TRBJ1-3; 8 bases are a match to TRBD1. The germline CDR1 and CDR2 sequences are SGHTS and YDEGEE. This CDR3 has 15 amino acids. Germline trimming cut 4 bases from V and 4 bases from J; bases unmatched to any gene: 7. CDR3 region: CASSIGQGQGNTIYF. The CDR3 coding sequence is TGTGCCAGCAGCATCGGACAGGGCCAGGGAAACACCATATATTTT.

This clone was picked up one time. The chain carries TRBV5-1 and TRBJ1-2; TRBD1 matches 9 bases. This CDR3 is built from 13 residues. Germline CDR1 and CDR2: SGHRS and YFSETQ. Losses at the gene ends were 2 bases for V and 8 bases for J; bases not matched to a gene: 4. The CDR3 coding sequence is TGCGCCAGCAGCTTAGTGGGACAGGGCGGCTACACCTTC. Its translation is CASSLVGQGGYTF.

The V and J genes are TRBV5-6 and TRBJ2-5; D could derive from TRBD1 or TRBD2 (5 bases each). The V end lost 3 bases, the J end lost 4 bases, and 13 bases lay between the germline ends. The CDR3 is made up of 14 amino acids. CDR1 is SGHDT, CDR2 YYEEEE, per germline. DNA of the CDR3: TGTGCCAGCAGCTCCCCCAGGGCGGGAGAGACCCAGTACTTC. This encodes CASSSPRAGETQYF. The full variable domain, rest sourced from reference TRBV5-6 and TRBJ2-5, is DAGVTQSPTHLIKTRGQQVTLRCSPKSGHDTVSWYQQALGQGPQFIFQYYEEEERQRGNFPDRFSGHQFPNYSSELNVNALLLGDSALYLCASSSPRAGETQYFGPGTRLLVL.

Only a few counts were recorded for this clone. This chain uses TRBV19 with TRBJ2-2; D is uncertain. CDR3 length: 15 amino acids. Germline V CDR1 and CDR2: LNHDA, SQIVND (reference sequence). Trimming cost V 5 bases and J 6 bases, with 16 bases left between them. The chain's CDR3 is CASSPRTDGSGELFF. For the CDR3, the DNA is TGTGCCAGTAGTCCCCGGACGGATGGTTCCGGGGAGCTGTTTTTT. Based on the CDR3 plus reference TRBV19 and TRBJ2-2, the full variable domain is DGGITQSPKYLFRKEGQNVTLSCEQNLNHDAMYWYRQDPGQGLRLIYYSQIVNDFQKGDIAEGYSVSREKKESFPLTVTSAQKNPTAFYLCASSPRTDGSGELFFGEGSRLTVL.